This T cell receptor (beta chain) was sequenced in a study of OX40 agonist ivuxolimab in advanced cancers. CDR3 length equals 13 residues. V was clipped by 0 bases and J by 0 bases, with 3 bases between them. The V gene's germline CDR1 is SGDLS and CDR2 YYNGEE. Assay used: immunoSEQ multiplex PCR; TCRdb lists only in-frame clones, some missing. The repertoire holds about 45,000 clones, around 84% seen once, with about 2.4% in the top ten. The sample holds a few counts of this clone. The V call is TRBV9, the J call TRBJ1-1; D remains unclear. The source was CD4+ or CD8+ T cells sorted from blood, collected in a trial of the OX40 agonist ivuxolimab. The sequence derives from an adult with an advanced solid tumor such as melanoma, head and neck, liver or kidney cancer. CDR3 amino acids: CASSVDVNTEAFF. Written as DNA, the CDR3 is TGTGCCAGCAGCGTAGATGTGAACACTGAAGCTTTCTTT.